The T cell receptor (beta chain) under discussion was sequenced for a study of T cells after yellow fever vaccination. Findings and caveats of the study: Post-booster samples contained most primary-vaccination clones (just under 98% CD4, about 85% CD8).

A few counts support this clonotype. The antigen remains unidentified. The CDR3 is 16 residues long. Between the trimmed V and J ends, which lost 5 bases and 2 bases, there was a span of 18 bases. CDR1 is MNHEY and CDR2 is SVGEGT in the germline V gene. 5'RACE template switching produced TCR cDNA carrying a universal primer site and UMIs. TCRdb reprocessed the 5' RACE reads with MiXCR, giving one entry per CDR3 protein. Here the sample spans 620,000 or so distinct CDR3 sequences, over 9% being singletons. Source: PBMCs, taken on the day of the yellow fever booster vaccination. The clonotype comes from a young man who received the YFV17D yellow fever vaccine. The genes are TRBV6-2 or TRBV6-3 and TRBJ2-5; D may be TRBD2 (5 bases). The CDR3 coding sequence is TGTGCCAGCAGTAAACTCCGGCTAGCAGGACAAGAGACCCAGTACTTC. Protein sequence: CASSKLRLAGQETQYF.